This TCR beta chain was observed in a study of T cell changes during pregnancy in multiple sclerosis. TCRdb's table, derived via immunoSEQ multiplex PCR, lists solely in-frame clones and lacks some. The table includes tens of thousands of clones, about 90% detected once. The receptor was derived from a female donor in good health, enrolled as a control in a pregnancy study. Sample: peripheral blood, taken in the second trimester of pregnancy.

The CDR3 loop reads CASSSDRSYEAFF. DNA of the CDR3: TGTGCCAGCAGCTCCGACAGGTCCTATGAAGCTTTCTTT. This sequence joins TRBV13 and TRBJ1-1; TRBD1 might be the D (6 bases). CDR1 is PRHDT and CDR2 is FYEKMQ in the germline V gene (reference sequence). The CDR3 is made up of 13 amino acids. Trimming took 4 bases from V and 7 from J, leaving 13 bases between them.